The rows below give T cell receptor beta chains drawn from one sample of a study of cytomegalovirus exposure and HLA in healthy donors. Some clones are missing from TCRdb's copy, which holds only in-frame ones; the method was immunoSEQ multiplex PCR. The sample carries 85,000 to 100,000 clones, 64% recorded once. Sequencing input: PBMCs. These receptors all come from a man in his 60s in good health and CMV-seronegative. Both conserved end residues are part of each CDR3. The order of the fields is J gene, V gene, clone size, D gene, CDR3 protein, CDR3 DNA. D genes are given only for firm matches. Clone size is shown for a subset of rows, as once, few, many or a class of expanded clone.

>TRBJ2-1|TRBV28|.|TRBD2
CASSLGGSSYNEQFF
TGTGCCAGCAGTTTGGGGGGGAGCTCCTACAATGAGCAGTTCTTC
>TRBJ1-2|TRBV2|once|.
CASSELEQGYTF
TGTGCCAGCAGTGAGTTGGAGCAGGGCTACACCTTC
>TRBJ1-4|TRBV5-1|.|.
CASSLGTANFNEKLFF
TGCGCCAGCAGCTTGGGGACAGCTAATTTTAATGAAAAACTGTTTTTT
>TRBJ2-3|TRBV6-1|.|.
CASSEIDALGGVTDTQYF
TGTGCCAGCAGTGAAATCGACGCCTTGGGCGGGGTCACAGATACGCAGTATTTT
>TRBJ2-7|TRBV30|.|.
CAWSGQRPSYEQYF
TGTGCCTGGAGTGGGCAGCGACCCTCCTACGAGCAGTACTTC
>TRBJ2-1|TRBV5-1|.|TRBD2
CASSLEPLAGGNNEQFF
TGCGCCAGCAGCTTGGAGCCGCTAGCGGGAGGGAACAATGAGCAGTTCTTC
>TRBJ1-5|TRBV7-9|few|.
CASQQINQPQHF
TGTGCCAGCCAACAGATTAATCAGCCCCAGCATTTT
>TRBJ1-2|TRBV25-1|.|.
CASRAPGTTGGYTF
TGTGCCAGCAGGGCTCCCGGGACAACGGGTGGCTACACCTTC
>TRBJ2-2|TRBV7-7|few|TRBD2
CASSFRTSGGLTGELFF
TGCGCCAGCAGCTTCCGGACTAGCGGGGGTCTCACCGGGGAGCTGTTTTTT
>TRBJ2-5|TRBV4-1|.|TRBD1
CASSQGDRDLETQYF
TGCGCCAGCAGCCAAGGGGACAGGGATTTGGAGACCCAGTACTTC
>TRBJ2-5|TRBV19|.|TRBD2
CASSRAGRPETQYF
TGTGCCAGTAGTCGAGCGGGGAGGCCGGAGACCCAGTACTTC
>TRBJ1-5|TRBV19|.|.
CASSSQGDQPQHF
TGTGCCAGTAGTTCCCAGGGTGATCAGCCCCAGCATTTT
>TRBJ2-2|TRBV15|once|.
CATSRVIANTGELFF
TGTGCCACCAGCAGAGTAATAGCGAACACCGGGGAGCTGTTTTTT
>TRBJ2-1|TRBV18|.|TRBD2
CASSPRGLAGGNEQFF
TGTGCCAGCTCACCTCGGGGACTAGCGGGAGGGAATGAGCAGTTCTTC
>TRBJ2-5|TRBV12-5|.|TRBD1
CASGASGQGKETQYF
TGTGCTAGTGGTGCCTCGGGACAGGGGAAAGAGACCCAGTACTTC
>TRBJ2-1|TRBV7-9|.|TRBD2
CAGSGNYNEQFF
TGTGCCGGAAGCGGGAACTACAATGAGCAGTTCTTC
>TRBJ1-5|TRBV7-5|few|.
CARSPREGSNQPQHF
TGTGCCAGAAGTCCTCGGGAGGGGTCCAATCAGCCCCAGCATTTT
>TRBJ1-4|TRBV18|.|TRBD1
CASSRTGIGATNEKLFF
TGTGCCAGCTCAAGGACAGGGATTGGGGCAACTAATGAAAAACTGTTTTTT
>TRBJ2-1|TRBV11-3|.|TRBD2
CASSLGGVDNEQFF
TGTGCCAGCAGCCTCGGGGGGGTGGACAATGAGCAGTTCTTC
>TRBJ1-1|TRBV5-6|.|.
CASSPGDYNTEAFF
TGTGCCAGCAGCCCCGGGGATTATAACACTGAAGCTTTCTTT
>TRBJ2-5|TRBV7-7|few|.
CASSFTLRGLETQYF
TGTGCCAGCAGCTTCACTCTCCGAGGGCTGGAGACCCAGTACTTC
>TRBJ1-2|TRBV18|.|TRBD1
CASSPGQGRNYGYTF
TGTGCCAGCTCACCCGGACAGGGCAGAAACTATGGCTACACCTTC
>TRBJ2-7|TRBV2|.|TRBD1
CASSATGAYEQYF
TGTGCCAGCAGCGCGACAGGGGCCTACGAGCAGTACTTC
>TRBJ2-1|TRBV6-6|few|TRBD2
CASSYAGGPREQFF
TGTGCCAGCAGTTACGCGGGGGGGCCACGAGAGCAGTTCTTC
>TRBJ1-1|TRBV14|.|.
CASSQRGGLTNTEAFF
TGTGCCAGCAGCCAAAGGGGGGGACTTACGAACACTGAAGCTTTCTTT
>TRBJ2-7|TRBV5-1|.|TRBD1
CASSSTGQGIYEQYF
TGCGCCAGCAGCTCAACGGGACAGGGGATCTACGAGCAGTACTTC
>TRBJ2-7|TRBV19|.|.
CASSSGYEQYF
TGTGCCAGTAGCTCCGGCTACGAGCAGTACTTC
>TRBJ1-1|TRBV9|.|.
CASGPPAEAFF
TGTGCCAGCGGCCCCCCGGCGGAGGCTTTCTTT
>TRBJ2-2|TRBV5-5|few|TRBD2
CASSLTGGGAFGELFF
TGTGCCAGCAGCTTGACGGGCGGGGGGGCCTTCGGGGAGCTGTTTTTT
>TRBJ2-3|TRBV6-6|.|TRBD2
CASIPGLAGATDTQYF
TGTGCCAGCATCCCCGGTCTAGCGGGGGCAACAGATACGCAGTATTTT
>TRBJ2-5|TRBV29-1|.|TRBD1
CSVSRQGVETQYF
TGCAGCGTGAGCAGACAGGGGGTAGAGACCCAGTACTTC
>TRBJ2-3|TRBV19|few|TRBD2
CASSISGGVTDTQYF
TGTGCCAGTAGTATTTCGGGGGGGGTCACAGATACGCAGTATTTT
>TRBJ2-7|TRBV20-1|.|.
CSARDYAEQYF
TGCAGTGCTCGTGACTATGCCGAGCAGTACTTC
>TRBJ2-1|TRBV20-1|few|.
CSAIYNEQFF
TGCAGTGCTATATACAATGAGCAGTTCTTC
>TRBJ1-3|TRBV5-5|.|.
CASSPLAATSSSGNTIYF
TGTGCCAGCAGCCCGCTTGCGGCCACTTCGAGCTCTGGAAACACCATATATTTT
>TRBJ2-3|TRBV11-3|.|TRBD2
CASSLVAGTSYSDTQYF
TGTGCCAGCAGCTTAGTTGCGGGGACTAGTTATTCAGATACGCAGTATTTT
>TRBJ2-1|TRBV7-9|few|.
CASSPQGAGGPRNNEQFF
TGTGCCAGCAGCCCCCAGGGGGCGGGAGGGCCGAGGAACAATGAGCAGTTCTTC
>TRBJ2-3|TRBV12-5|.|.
CASGWGGGTPSTDTQYF
TGTGCTAGTGGCTGGGGGGGCGGGACGCCTAGCACAGATACGCAGTATTTT
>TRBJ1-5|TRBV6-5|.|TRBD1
CASSRQGGQPQHF
TGTGCCAGCAGCAGACAGGGGGGCCAGCCCCAGCATTTT
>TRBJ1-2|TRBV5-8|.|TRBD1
CASSSGQGNYGYTF
TGTGCCAGCAGCTCCGGACAGGGAAACTATGGCTACACCTTC
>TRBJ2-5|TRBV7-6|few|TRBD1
CASSLAGTGIQTQYF
TGTGCCAGCAGCTTAGCCGGGACAGGGATACAGACCCAGTACTTC
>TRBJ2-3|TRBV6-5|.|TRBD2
CASRRSGVGDTQYF
TGTGCCAGCAGACGTAGCGGGGTGGGAGATACGCAGTATTTT
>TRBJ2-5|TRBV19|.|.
CASARIGETQYF
TGTGCCAGTGCTAGAATTGGAGAGACCCAGTACTTC
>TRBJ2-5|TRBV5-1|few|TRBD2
CASSFMTSGSGQETQYF
TGCGCCAGCAGCTTTATGACTAGCGGGAGTGGCCAAGAGACCCAGTACTTC
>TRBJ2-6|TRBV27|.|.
CASGAVGGVSGANVLTF
TGTGCCAGCGGCGCCGTTGGGGGCGTCTCTGGGGCCAACGTCCTGACTTTC
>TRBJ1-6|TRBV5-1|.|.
CASSSSGGWNSPLHF
TGCGCCAGCAGCTCCTCGGGGGGTTGGAATTCACCCCTCCACTTT
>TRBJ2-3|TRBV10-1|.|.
CASSEPHTDTQYF
TGCGCCAGCAGTGAGCCCCATACAGATACGCAGTATTTT
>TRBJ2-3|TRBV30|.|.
CAWSQPQLDTQYF
TGTGCCTGGAGTCAACCCCAGTTAGATACGCAGTATTTT
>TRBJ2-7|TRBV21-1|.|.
CASSKDGGQGAHEQYF
TGTGCCAGCAGCAAAGATGGCGGACAGGGGGCCCACGAGCAGTACTTC
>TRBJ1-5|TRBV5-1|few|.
CASSLQGFGNQPQHF
TGCGCCAGCAGCTTACAGGGATTTGGCAATCAGCCCCAGCATTTT
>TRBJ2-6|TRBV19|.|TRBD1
CASGQGSSGANVLTF
TGTGCCAGTGGACAGGGGAGCTCTGGGGCCAACGTCCTGACTTTC
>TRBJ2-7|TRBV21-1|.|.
CASSKVTAGAYEQYF
TGTGCCAGCAGCAAAGTTACAGCGGGGGCCTACGAGCAGTACTTC
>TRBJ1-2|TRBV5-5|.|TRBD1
CASSPITPLRDRGVNGYTF
TGTGCCAGCAGCCCCATAACCCCCCTGAGGGACAGGGGGGTTAATGGCTACACCTTC